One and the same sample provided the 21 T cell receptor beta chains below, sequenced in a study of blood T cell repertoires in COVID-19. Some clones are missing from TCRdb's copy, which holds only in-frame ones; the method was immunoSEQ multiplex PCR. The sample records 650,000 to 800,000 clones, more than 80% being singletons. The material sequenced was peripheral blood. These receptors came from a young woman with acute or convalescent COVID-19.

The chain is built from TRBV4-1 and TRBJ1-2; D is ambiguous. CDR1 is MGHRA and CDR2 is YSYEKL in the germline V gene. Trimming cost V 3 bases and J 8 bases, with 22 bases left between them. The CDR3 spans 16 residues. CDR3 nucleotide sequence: TGCGCCAGCAGCCATTTCGACTCATTCGGATCCCAGGGCTACACCTTC. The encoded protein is CASSHFDSFGSQGYTF.

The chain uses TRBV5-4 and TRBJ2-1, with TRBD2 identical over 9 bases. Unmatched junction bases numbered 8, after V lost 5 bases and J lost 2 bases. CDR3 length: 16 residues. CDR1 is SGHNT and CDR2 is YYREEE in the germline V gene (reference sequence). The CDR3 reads CASSHAGGRTYNEQFF. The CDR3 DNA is TGTGCCAGCAGTCATGCGGGGGGGCGGACCTACAATGAGCAGTTCTTC.

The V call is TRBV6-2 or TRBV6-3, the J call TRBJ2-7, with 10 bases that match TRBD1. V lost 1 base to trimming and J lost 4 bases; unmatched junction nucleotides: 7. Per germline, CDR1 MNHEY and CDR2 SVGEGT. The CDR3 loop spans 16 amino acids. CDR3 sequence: CASSYLQTGGSYEQYF. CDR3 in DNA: TGTGCCAGCAGTTACTTGCAGACAGGGGGCTCGTACGAGCAGTACTTC.

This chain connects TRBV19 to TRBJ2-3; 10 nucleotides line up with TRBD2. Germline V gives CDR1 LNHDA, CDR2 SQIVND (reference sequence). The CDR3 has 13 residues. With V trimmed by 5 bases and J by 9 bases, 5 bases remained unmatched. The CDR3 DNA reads TGTGCCAGTAGTGAAACTAGCGGGGCCACGCAGTATTTT. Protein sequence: CASSETSGATQYF.

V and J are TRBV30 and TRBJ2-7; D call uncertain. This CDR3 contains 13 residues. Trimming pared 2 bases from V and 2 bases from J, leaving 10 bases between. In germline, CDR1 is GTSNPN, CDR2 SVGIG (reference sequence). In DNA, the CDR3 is TGTGCCTGGAGTCCTAAGTTCACCTACGAGCAGTACTTC. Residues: CAWSPKFTYEQYF.

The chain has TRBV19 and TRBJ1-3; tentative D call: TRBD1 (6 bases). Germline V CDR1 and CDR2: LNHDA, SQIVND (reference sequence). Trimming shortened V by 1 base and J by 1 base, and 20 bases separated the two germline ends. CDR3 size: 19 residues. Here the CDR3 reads CASSIGRARGKLSGNTIYF. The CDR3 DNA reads TGTGCCAGTAGTATAGGTCGTGCCAGGGGAAAGTTATCTGGAAACACCATATATTTT.

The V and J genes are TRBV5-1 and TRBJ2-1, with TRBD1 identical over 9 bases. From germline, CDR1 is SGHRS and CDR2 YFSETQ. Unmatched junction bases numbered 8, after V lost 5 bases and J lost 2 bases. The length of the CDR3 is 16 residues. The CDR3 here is CASSPGTGNPYNEQFF. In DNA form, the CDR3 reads TGCGCCAGCAGTCCCGGGACAGGGAATCCCTACAATGAGCAGTTCTTC.

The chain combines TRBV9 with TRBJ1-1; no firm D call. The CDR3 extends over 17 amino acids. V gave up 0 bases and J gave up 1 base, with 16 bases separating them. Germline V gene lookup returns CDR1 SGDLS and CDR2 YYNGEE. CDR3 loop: CASSVVRGVGWNTEAFF. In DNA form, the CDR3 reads TGTGCCAGCAGCGTAGTACGCGGGGTTGGGTGGAACACTGAAGCTTTCTTT.

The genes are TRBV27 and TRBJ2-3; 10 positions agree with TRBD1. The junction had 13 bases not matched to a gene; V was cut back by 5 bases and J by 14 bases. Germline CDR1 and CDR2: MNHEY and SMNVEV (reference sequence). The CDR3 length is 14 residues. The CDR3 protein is CASSGGTGAPGGYF. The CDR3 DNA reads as TGTGCCAGCAGTGGGGGGACAGGGGCCCCCGGTGGGTATTTT.

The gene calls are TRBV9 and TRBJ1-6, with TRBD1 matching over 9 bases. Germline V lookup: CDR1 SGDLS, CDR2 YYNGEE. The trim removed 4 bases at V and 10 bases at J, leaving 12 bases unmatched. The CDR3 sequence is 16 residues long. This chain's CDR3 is CASSTPRTGEHSPLHF. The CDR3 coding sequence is TGTGCCAGCAGCACACCCCGGACAGGGGAGCACTCACCCCTCCACTTT. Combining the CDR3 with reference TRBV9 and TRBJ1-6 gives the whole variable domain DSGVTQTPKHLITATGQRVTLRCSPRSGDLSVYWYQQSLDQGLQFLIQYYNGEERAKGNILERFSAQQFPDLHSELNLSSLELGDSALYFCASSTPRTGEHSPLHFGNGTRLTVT.

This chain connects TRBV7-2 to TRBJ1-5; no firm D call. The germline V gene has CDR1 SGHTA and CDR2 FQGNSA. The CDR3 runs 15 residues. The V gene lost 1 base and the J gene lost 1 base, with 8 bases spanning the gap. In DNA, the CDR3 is TGTGCCAGCAGCTTAGTGTGGGAGAGCAATCAGCCCCAGCATTTT. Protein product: CASSLVWESNQPQHF.

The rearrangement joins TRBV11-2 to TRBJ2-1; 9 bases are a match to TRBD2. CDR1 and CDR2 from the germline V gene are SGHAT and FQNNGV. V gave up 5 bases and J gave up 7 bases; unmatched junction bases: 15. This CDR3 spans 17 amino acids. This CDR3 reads CASSHIRGRGGRNEQFF. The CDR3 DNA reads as TGTGCCAGCAGCCACATCCGGGGGCGGGGGGGCCGTAATGAGCAGTTCTTC.

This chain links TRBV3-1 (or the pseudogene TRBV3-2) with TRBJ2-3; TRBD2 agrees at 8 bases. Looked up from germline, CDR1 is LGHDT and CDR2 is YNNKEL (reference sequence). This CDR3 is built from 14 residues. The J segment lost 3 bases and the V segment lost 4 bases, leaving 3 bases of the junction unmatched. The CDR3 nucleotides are TGTGCCAGCAGCCTAGGACTAGCTACAGATACGCAGTATTTT. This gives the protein CASSLGLATDTQYF.

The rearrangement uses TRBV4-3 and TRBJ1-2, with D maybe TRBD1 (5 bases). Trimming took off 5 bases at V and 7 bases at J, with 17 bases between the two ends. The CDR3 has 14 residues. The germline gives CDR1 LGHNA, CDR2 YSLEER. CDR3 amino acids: CASSNHDGGFGYTF. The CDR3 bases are TGCGCCAGCAGCAACCACGACGGGGGATTTGGCTACACCTTC.

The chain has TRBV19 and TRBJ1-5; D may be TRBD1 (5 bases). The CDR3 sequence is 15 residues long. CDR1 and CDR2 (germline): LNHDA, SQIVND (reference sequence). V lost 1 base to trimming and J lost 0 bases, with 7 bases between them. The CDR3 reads CASSIGGTSNQPQHF. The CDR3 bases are TGTGCCAGTAGTATAGGCGGGACTAGCAATCAGCCCCAGCATTTT.

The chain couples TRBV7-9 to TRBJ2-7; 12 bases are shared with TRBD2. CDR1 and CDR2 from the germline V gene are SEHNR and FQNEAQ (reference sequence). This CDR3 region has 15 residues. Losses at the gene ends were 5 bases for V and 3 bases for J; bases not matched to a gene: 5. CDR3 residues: CASSPLAGGLYEQYF. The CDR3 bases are TGTGCCAGCAGCCCTCTAGCGGGGGGGCTCTACGAGCAGTACTTC.

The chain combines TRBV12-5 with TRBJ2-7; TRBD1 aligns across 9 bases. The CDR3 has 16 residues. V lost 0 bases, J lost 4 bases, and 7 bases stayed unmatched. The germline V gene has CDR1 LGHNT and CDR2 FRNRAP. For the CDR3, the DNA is TGTGCTAGTGGTTTGGTACGGGACAGGGAGAAGTACGAGCAGTACTTC. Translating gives CASGLVRDREKYEQYF.

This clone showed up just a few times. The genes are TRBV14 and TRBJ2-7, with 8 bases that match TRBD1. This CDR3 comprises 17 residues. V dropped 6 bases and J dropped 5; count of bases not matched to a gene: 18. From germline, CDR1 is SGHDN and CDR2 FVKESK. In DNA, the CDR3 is TGTGCCAGCAGTCCGACCCGGACAGGGCCCTTAGAGAACGAGCAGTACTTC. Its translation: CASSPTRTGPLENEQYF.

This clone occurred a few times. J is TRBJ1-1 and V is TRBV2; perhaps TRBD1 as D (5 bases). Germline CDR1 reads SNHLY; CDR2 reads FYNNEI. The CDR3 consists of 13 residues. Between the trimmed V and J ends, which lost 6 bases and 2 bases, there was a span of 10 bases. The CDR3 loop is CASRDNKNTEAFF. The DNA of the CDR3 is TGTGCCAGCAGGGACAACAAAAACACTGAAGCTTTCTTT.

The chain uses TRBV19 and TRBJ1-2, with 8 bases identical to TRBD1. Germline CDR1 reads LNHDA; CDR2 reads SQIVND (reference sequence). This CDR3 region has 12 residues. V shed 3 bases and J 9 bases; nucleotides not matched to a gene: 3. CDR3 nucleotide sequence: TGTGCCAGTAGTATCCGACAGGGGAGCTACACCTTC. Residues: CASSIRQGSYTF.

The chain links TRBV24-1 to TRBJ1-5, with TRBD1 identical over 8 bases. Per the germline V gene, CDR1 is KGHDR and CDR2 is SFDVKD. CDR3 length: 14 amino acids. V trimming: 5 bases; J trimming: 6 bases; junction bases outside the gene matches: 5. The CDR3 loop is CATSAGQGSQPQHF. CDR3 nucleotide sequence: TGTGCCACCAGTGCTGGACAGGGTAGTCAGCCCCAGCATTTT.